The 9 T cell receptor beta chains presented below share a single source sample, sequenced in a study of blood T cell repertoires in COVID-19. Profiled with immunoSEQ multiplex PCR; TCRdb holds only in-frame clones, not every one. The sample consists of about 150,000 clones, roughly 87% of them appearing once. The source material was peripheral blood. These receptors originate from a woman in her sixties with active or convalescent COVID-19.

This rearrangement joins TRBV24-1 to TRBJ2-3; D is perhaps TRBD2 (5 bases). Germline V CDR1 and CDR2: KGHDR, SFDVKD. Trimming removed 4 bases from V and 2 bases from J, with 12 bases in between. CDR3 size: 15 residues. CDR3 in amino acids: CATSDRRQATDTQYF. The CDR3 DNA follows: TGTGCCACCAGTGACAGGAGGCAGGCCACAGATACGCAGTATTTT.

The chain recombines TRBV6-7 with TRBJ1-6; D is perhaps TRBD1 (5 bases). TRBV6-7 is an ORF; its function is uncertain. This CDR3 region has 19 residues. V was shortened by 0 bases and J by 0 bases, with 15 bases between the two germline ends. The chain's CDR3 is CASSYSHQGASSYNSPLHF. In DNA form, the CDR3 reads TGTGCCAGCAGTTACTCACACCAAGGGGCGAGCTCCTATAATTCACCCCTCCACTTT.

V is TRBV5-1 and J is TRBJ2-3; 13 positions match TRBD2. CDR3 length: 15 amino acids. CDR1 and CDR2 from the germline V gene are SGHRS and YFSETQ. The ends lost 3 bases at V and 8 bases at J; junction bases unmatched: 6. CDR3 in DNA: TGCGCCAGCAGCTCCACTAGCGGGGGGGGTAGTACGCAGTATTTT. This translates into CASSSTSGGGSTQYF.

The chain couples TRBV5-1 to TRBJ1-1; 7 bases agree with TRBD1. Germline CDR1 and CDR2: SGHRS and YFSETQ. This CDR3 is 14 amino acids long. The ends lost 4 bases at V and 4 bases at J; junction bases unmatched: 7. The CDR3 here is CASSGSDRVTEAFF. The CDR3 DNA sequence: TGCGCCAGCAGCGGTTCCGACAGGGTCACTGAAGCTTTCTTT.

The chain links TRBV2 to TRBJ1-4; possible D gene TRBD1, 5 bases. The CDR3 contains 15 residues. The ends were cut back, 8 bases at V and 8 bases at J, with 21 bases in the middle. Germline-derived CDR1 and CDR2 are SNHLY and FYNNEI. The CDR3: CASGGGGLSREKLFF. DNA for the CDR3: TGTGCCAGCGGAGGCGGGGGTCTATCTCGGGAAAAACTGTTTTTT.

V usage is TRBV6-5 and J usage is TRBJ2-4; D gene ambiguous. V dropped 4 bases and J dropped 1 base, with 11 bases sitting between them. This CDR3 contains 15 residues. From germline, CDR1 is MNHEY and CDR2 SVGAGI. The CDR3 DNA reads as TGTGCCAGCAGTTCAGGCGTTCTGGCCAAAAACATTCAGTACTTC. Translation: CASSSGVLAKNIQYF.

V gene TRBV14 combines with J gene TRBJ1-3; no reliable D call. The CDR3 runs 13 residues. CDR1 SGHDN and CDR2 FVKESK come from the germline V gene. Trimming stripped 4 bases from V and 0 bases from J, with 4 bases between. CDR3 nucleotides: TGTGCCAGCAGCCTGGCCTCTGGAAACACCATATATTTT. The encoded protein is CASSLASGNTIYF. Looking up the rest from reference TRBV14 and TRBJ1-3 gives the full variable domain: EAGVTQFPSHSVIEKGQTVTLRCDPISGHDNLYWYRRVMGKEIKFLLHFVKESKQDESGMPNNRFLAERTGGTYSTLKVQPAELEDSGVYFCASSLASGNTIYFGEGSWLTVV.

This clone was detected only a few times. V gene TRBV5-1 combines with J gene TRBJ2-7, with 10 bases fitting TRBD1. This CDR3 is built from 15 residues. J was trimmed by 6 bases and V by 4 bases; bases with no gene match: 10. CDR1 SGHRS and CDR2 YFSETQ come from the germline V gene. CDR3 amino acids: CASSGGTGEASEQYF. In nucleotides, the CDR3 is TGCGCCAGCAGCGGAGGGACAGGGGAAGCTAGCGAGCAGTACTTC.

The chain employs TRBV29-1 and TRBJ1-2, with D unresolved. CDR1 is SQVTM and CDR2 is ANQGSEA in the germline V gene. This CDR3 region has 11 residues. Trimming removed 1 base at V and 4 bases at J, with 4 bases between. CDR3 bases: TGCAGCGTTGAAGGGGCCTATGGCTACACCTTC. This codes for CSVEGAYGYTF.